This TCR beta chain was profiled in a study of blood T cell repertoires in COVID-19. The germline V gene has CDR1 SGDLS and CDR2 YYNGEE. With 1 base removed from V and 2 bases from J, the gap between germline ends came to 16 bases. The CDR3 consists of 16 residues. Sequencing used immunoSEQ multiplex PCR; TCRdb keeps in-frame clones, though not all of them. Among some 180,000 clones listed, roughly 89% were seen once. This clone turned up a few times. The gene calls are TRBV9 and TRBJ2-7; D is perhaps TRBD1 (6 bases). The receptor was isolated from a woman aged 25 to 39 who had been exposed to COVID-19. Sequenced: PBMCs or T cells enriched from blood (not recorded which). CDR3 DNA sequence: TGTGCCAGCAGCGTAACACAGGGTACCGGGCCCTACGAGCAGTACTTC. Its translation is CASSVTQGTGPYEQYF.